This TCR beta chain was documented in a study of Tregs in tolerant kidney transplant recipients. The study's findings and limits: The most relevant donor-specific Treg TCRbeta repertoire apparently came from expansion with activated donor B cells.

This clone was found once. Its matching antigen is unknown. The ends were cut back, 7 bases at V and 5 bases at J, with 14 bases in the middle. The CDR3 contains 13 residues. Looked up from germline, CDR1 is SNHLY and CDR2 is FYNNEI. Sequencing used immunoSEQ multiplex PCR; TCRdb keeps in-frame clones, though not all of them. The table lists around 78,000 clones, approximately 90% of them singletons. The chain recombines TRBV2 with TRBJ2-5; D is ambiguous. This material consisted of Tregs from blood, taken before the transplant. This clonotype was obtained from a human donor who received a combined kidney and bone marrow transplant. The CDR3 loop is CASNSGIGETQYF. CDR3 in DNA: TGTGCCAGCAATAGTGGGATAGGGGAGACCCAGTACTTC.